A single sample gave rise to the 31 T cell receptor beta chains below, sequenced in a study of blood T cell repertoires in COVID-19. Assay used: immunoSEQ multiplex PCR; TCRdb lists only in-frame clones, some missing. The data hold about 130,000 clones, with about four fifths observed a single time. The sequenced sample consisted of peripheral blood. Receptors were obtained from a man aged 40-49 years with active or convalescent COVID-19.

This chain joins TRBV4-3 and TRBJ1-3, with a possible D match to TRBD1 (5 bases). The CDR3 totals 16 residues. Germline CDR1 LGHNA, CDR2 YSLEER. Trimming left V 0 bases short and J 2 bases short, with 11 bases between. The CDR3 is CASSQDRTYTGNTIYF. The CDR3 DNA reads as TGCGCCAGCAGCCAAGATAGGACATACACTGGAAACACCATATATTTT.

The chain employs TRBV19 and TRBJ1-5, with D possibly being TRBD1 (6 bases). CDR3 length: 17 amino acids. From germline, CDR1 is LNHDA and CDR2 SQIVND (reference sequence). V shed 5 bases and J shed 2 bases, with 19 bases lying between them. In DNA, the CDR3 is TGTGCCAGTAGTTCCCAGGGGAACGGGGTAGGCAATCAGCCCCAGCATTTT. This gives the protein CASSSQGNGVGNQPQHF.

This clone was counted only a few times. The chain links TRBV6-5 to TRBJ2-2; TRBD1 matches 11 bases. The V and J ends lost 5 bases and 4 bases, in that order; junction bases with no gene match: 3. Germline V gene sequence: CDR1 MNHEY, CDR2 SVGAGI. The CDR3 is made up of 15 amino acids. In DNA, the CDR3 is TGTGCCAGCAGTCGGACAGGGGGCGGCACCGGGGAGCTGTTTTTT. Its translation: CASSRTGGGTGELFF.

V gene TRBV6-5 combines with J gene TRBJ2-1, with D perhaps TRBD1 (6 bases). Germline-derived CDR1 and CDR2 are MNHEY and SVGAGI. Trimming pared 8 bases from V and 2 bases from J, leaving 10 bases between. This CDR3 spans 13 amino acids. The CDR3 coding sequence is TGTGCCAGCGTAGGACAGACCTACAATGAGCAGTTCTTC. Encoded protein: CASVGQTYNEQFF.

The chain uses TRBV6-6 and TRBJ1-2; 7 bases line up with TRBD1. CDR1 MNHNY and CDR2 SVGAGI come from the germline V gene (reference sequence). The CDR3 spans 15 residues. After removal of 2 bases from V and 5 bases from J, the junction contained 8 bases not matched to a gene. As DNA, the CDR3 is TGTGCCAGCAGTTACCTCGACAGGGAAATTTATGGCTACACCTTC. The encoded protein is CASSYLDREIYGYTF.

The chain is built from TRBV7-8 and TRBJ1-5; D call uncertain. The CDR3 runs to 12 residues. Trimming left V 2 bases short and J 4 bases short, with 3 bases between. CDR1 and CDR2 (germline): SGHVS, FQNEAQ. The CDR3 spells CASSLPNQPQHF. The CDR3 nucleotides are TGTGCCAGCAGCTTACCGAATCAGCCCCAGCATTTT.

The genes are TRBV6-2 or TRBV6-3 and TRBJ2-1; 8 bases fit TRBD1. The CDR3 extends over 15 amino acids. V shed 2 bases and J 4 bases; nucleotides not matched to a gene: 4. Germline lookup yields CDR1 MNHEY and CDR2 SVGEGT. The CDR3 protein is CASSYRGQGYNEQFF. CDR3 bases: TGTGCCAGCAGTTACCGAGGACAGGGATACAATGAGCAGTTCTTC.

The V gene is TRBV18, the J gene TRBJ1-2; 9 bases match TRBD1. The CDR3 totals 16 residues. With 2 bases clipped from V and 8 bases from J, the junction kept 12 bases outside the gene matches. Germline V lookup: CDR1 KGHSH, CDR2 LQKENI. This chain's CDR3 is CASSPTNKGQGGGYTF. The CDR3 DNA reads TGTGCCAGCTCACCAACCAATAAGGGACAGGGAGGAGGCTACACCTTC.

V gene TRBV4-3 combines with J gene TRBJ2-1; possibly TRBD1 for D (5 bases). In germline, CDR1 is LGHNA, CDR2 YSLEER. The V gene lost 1 base and the J gene lost 9 bases, with 13 bases spanning the gap. This CDR3 is 14 amino acids long. CDR3 DNA sequence: TGCGCCAGCAGCCAAGCCAGGGATCCCGGTGAGCAGTTCTTC. This sequence encodes CASSQARDPGEQFF.

This clone was seen a handful of times. The chain uses TRBV10-2 and TRBJ2-5, with D perhaps matching TRBD2 (5 bases). The CDR3 is made up of 15 amino acids. The germline V and J ends were trimmed by 2 bases and 3 bases, with 13 bases remaining between them. CDR1 is WSHSY and CDR2 is SAAADI in the germline V gene. CDR3: CASSEDGLKEETQYF. Here the CDR3 DNA reads TGCGCCAGCAGTGAGGACGGACTGAAAGAAGAGACCCAGTACTTC.

This chain links TRBV19 with TRBJ2-5, with D unclear. In germline, CDR1 is LNHDA, CDR2 SQIVND (reference sequence). The CDR3 spans 15 residues. The V and J ends lost 5 bases and 5 bases respectively, with 18 bases between them. CDR3 sequence: CASSPNSLGQETQYF. Written as DNA, the CDR3 is TGTGCCAGTAGTCCGAACAGCCTTGGCCAGGAGACCCAGTACTTC.

The chain links TRBV2 to TRBJ1-6; D may be TRBD1 (5 bases). The germline CDR1 and CDR2 sequences are SNHLY and FYNNEI. V was clipped by 6 bases and J by 5 bases, with 17 bases between them. CDR3 size: 16 residues. Here the CDR3 reads CASRRDSGLNNSPLHF. CDR3 bases: TGTGCCAGCAGAAGGGACTCAGGCCTTAATAATTCACCCCTCCACTTT.

This clone was seen only once. The chain links TRBV2 to TRBJ2-2, with 7 positions matching TRBD1. Germline CDR1 is SNHLY and CDR2 is FYNNEI. V shed 4 bases, J shed 5 bases, and the junction held 16 bases outside the gene matches. There are 18 residues in the CDR3. The CDR3 region is CASSAIPGRQGPTGELFF. In DNA, the CDR3 is TGTGCCAGCAGTGCGATTCCGGGGCGACAGGGACCAACCGGGGAGCTGTTTTTT.

This chain joins TRBV3-1 (or the pseudogene TRBV3-2) and TRBJ2-1, with no clear D. CDR1 is LGHDT and CDR2 is YNNKEL in the germline V gene (reference sequence). V shed 7 bases and J shed 6 bases, with 22 bases lying between them. CDR3 length: 16 amino acids. CDR3 loop: CASTMIGGSLGNEQFF. The DNA for the CDR3 is TGTGCCAGCACCATGATCGGTGGTAGCTTGGGCAATGAGCAGTTCTTC.

This chain joins TRBV5-6 and TRBJ2-7, with 11 nucleotides matching TRBD2. CDR1 and CDR2 from the germline V gene are SGHDT and YYEEEE. V was pared by 4 bases and J by 10 bases, with 7 bases of the junction left unmatched. CDR3 length: 13 amino acids. The CDR3 here is CASSIPLAGEQYF. The CDR3 nucleotides read TGTGCCAGCAGCATTCCACTAGCGGGGGAACAGTACTTC.

This chain joins TRBV6-5 and TRBJ2-1, with 12 bases that match TRBD2. J gave up 9 bases and V 2 bases, and 8 bases lay outside the gene matches. Looked up from germline, CDR1 is MNHEY and CDR2 is SVGAGI. There are 16 residues in the CDR3. CDR3: CASSYASGGARGEQFF. The DNA for the CDR3 is TGTGCCAGCAGTTACGCTAGCGGGGGGGCGCGGGGTGAGCAGTTCTTC.

V and J are TRBV19 and TRBJ1-1, with a weak D call TRBD1 (6 bases). CDR1 LNHDA and CDR2 SQIVND come from the germline V gene (reference sequence). The V and J ends lost 7 bases and 2 bases respectively, with 11 bases between them. This CDR3 contains 13 residues. CDR3 sequence (DNA): TGTGCCAGTACAGGACAGATAAACACTGAAGCTTTCTTT. Translation: CASTGQINTEAFF.

This chain links TRBV4-3 with TRBJ2-1; D not certain. V was cut by 4 bases and J by 8 bases, with 12 bases left in between. Germline V gene sequence: CDR1 LGHNA, CDR2 YSLEER. The CDR3 contains 13 residues. CDR3 sequence (DNA): TGCGCCAGCAGCCCCCCCGGCGGCGATGAGCAGTTCTTC. Translation: CASSPPGGDEQFF.

The chain uses TRBV12-5 and TRBJ1-5, with 7 positions matching TRBD1. Losses at the gene ends were 6 bases for V and 5 bases for J; bases not matched to a gene: 7. This CDR3 comprises 14 residues. The V gene's germline CDR1 is LGHNT and CDR2 FRNRAP. CDR3 in amino acids: CASGQGQFYQPQHF. CDR3 DNA sequence: TGTGCTAGTGGCCAGGGACAGTTTTATCAGCCCCAGCATTTT.

This clone has ten or more counts. CDR3 bases: TGTGCCAGCACCAGAAAGGGGGATACGCAGTATTTT. Protein sequence: CASTRKGDTQYF. This chain uses TRBV12-3 or TRBV12-4 with TRBJ2-3, with D tentatively TRBD1 (5 bases). The CDR3 covers 12 residues. V shed 7 bases and J shed 6 bases, with 11 bases lying between them.

The sample holds a few counts of this clone. The chain joins TRBV18 to TRBJ2-3, with 10 bases aligning to TRBD1. J gave up 5 bases and V 0 bases, and 2 bases lay outside the gene matches. The CDR3 totals 15 residues. Germline lookup yields CDR1 KGHSH and CDR2 LQKENI. In DNA, the CDR3 is TGTGCCAGCTCACCACCGACAGGGGGCAAAGATACGCAGTATTTT. Amino acid sequence: CASSPPTGGKDTQYF.

V gene TRBV12-3 or TRBV12-4 combines with J gene TRBJ2-3; TRBD1 is a possible D gene (5 bases). CDR3 length: 12 residues. Deletions cut 5 bases from V and 6 bases from J, with 9 bases between. CDR3 protein: CASSKGSDTQYF. CDR3 bases: TGTGCCAGCAGTAAGGGGTCGGATACGCAGTATTTT.

The chain combines TRBV3-1 (or the pseudogene TRBV3-2) with TRBJ1-3; D gene unclear. Germline CDR1 reads LGHDT; CDR2 reads YNNKEL (reference sequence). This CDR3 spans 14 amino acids. Trimming cost V 4 bases and J 6 bases, with 13 bases left between them. The CDR3 region is CASSRSGGTNTIYF. Here the CDR3 DNA reads TGTGCCAGCAGCCGGTCAGGTGGTACAAACACCATATATTTT.

This clone was seen a few times. This rearrangement joins TRBV6-5 to TRBJ2-7, with D unresolved. Trimming stripped 7 bases from V and 6 bases from J, with 13 bases between. The CDR3 has 12 residues. Germline-derived CDR1 and CDR2 are MNHEY and SVGAGI. The CDR3 nucleotides read TGTGCCAGCACCCTGATGAGAGGCGAGCAGTACTTC. Amino acids: CASTLMRGEQYF.

The chain combines TRBV5-5 with TRBJ2-7, with 9 nucleotides matching TRBD2. The CDR3 is 13 amino acids. V was pared by 2 bases and J by 3 bases, with 0 bases of the junction left unmatched. From germline, CDR1 is SGHKS and CDR2 YYEKEE (reference sequence). The CDR3: CASSFSGGYEQYF. The CDR3 DNA sequence: TGTGCCAGCAGCTTTAGCGGGGGCTACGAGCAGTACTTC.

To note about this clone: This specimen includes other DNA sequences encoding the same CDR3. The chain links TRBV3-1 (or the pseudogene TRBV3-2) to TRBJ2-1; 9 bases fit TRBD2. CDR1 and CDR2 from the germline V gene are LGHDT and YNNKEL (reference sequence). V shed 1 base and J 4 bases; nucleotides not matched to a gene: 2. CDR3 length: 15 residues. CDR3 loop: CASSQVAGGYNEQFF. The CDR3 DNA reads as TGTGCCAGCAGCCAAGTGGCGGGGGGGTACAATGAGCAGTTCTTC.

The CDR3 nucleotides read TGTGCCATCAAGGAGGAATCGGCGAACACTGAAGCTTTCTTT. It yields the protein CAIKEESANTEAFF. The chain carries TRBV10-3 and TRBJ1-1; no firm D call. Per germline, CDR1 ENHRY and CDR2 SYGVKD. V lost 7 bases to trimming and J lost 1 base, with 13 bases between them. This CDR3 is 14 amino acids long.

V and J are TRBV18 and TRBJ2-7; tentatively, D is TRBD1 (5 bases). The germline CDR1 and CDR2 sequences are KGHSH and LQKENI. This CDR3 contains 13 residues. The V end was cut by 4 bases, the J end by 2 bases, with 9 bases between. The CDR3 sequence is CASSLTGPYEQYF. In nucleotides, the CDR3 is TGTGCCAGCTCACTTACAGGCCCCTACGAGCAGTACTTC.

On this clone: An end of the junction differs from the germline gene, which may be a read error. V gene TRBV6-5 combines with J gene TRBJ2-5; D is unclear. Germline CDR1 reads MNHEY; CDR2 reads SVGAGI. The CDR3 extends over 12 amino acids. CDR3 sequence (DNA): TGTGCCAGCAGTTACCCCCAAAAGACCCAGTACTTC. Translating it yields CASSYPQKTQYF.

This sequence joins TRBV5-1 and TRBJ2-5; 7 bases are shared with TRBD1. The CDR3 is 14 residues long. Germline CDR1 is SGHRS and CDR2 is YFSETQ. The V segment lost 4 bases and the J segment 3 bases; nucleotides outside the gene matches: 6. CDR3 in DNA: TGCGCCAGCAGCACCGGGACAGCAAAAGAGACCCAGTACTTC. It yields the protein CASSTGTAKETQYF.

This clone showed up just once. CDR3 in amino acids: CASSYSDRVVFYEQYF. The CDR3 DNA sequence: TGTGCCAGCAGTTATTCCGACAGGGTCGTATTCTACGAGCAGTACTTC. This chain links TRBV6-6 with TRBJ2-7, with 7 bases lining up with TRBD1. CDR1 and CDR2 (germline): MNHNY, SVGAGI (reference sequence). This CDR3 spans 16 amino acids. With 3 bases clipped from V and 3 bases from J, the junction kept 11 bases outside the gene matches.